One sample yielded the 20 T cell receptor beta chains listed below, sequenced in a study of regulatory T cells in long-lasting Graves disease. The TCR beta library used iRepertoire HTBI primers with Arm-PCR amplification of CDR3. TCRdb re-derived calls from the multiplex PCR reads in MiXCR, one entry per CDR3 protein. The sample lists around 460,000 distinct CDR3 sequences; around a fifth were seen once. Stated time point: persistent/refractory GD, antithyroid drugs over 5 years with positive TRAb. Extracted PBMC RNA gave rise to the TCR library. This sample comprised peripheral blood mononuclear cells (PBMCs), obtained when the disease was refractory, from a patient treated with antithyroid drugs. All receptors derive from a female donor with Graves disease.

The rearrangement uses TRBV19 and TRBJ2-5, with 7 bases identical to TRBD1. CDR1 and CDR2 from the germline V gene are LNHDA and SQIVND (reference sequence). The J segment lost 4 bases and the V segment lost 10 bases, leaving 6 bases of the junction unmatched. CDR3 length: 12 residues. The CDR3 DNA follows: TGTGCCACCTCCGGACAGGTAGAGACCCAGTACTTC. Protein product: CATSGQVETQYF.

The gene calls are TRBV3-1 and TRBJ1-2; D possibly corresponds to TRBD1 (6 bases). V lost 4 bases and J lost 5, with 14 bases in between. Germline lookup yields CDR1 LGHDT and CDR2 YNNKEL (reference sequence). The CDR3 totals 14 residues. CDR3 in amino acids: CASSLGGDIYGYTF. Written as DNA, the CDR3 is TGTGCCAGCAGCCTCGGGGGCGACATATATGGCTACACCTTC.

Turning to this clonotype: Given a much more abundant clone one base away, this may be a read error. This sequence joins TRBV6-1 and TRBJ2-5, with 10 bases that match TRBD2. Germline V gene data show CDR1 as MNHNS and CDR2 as SASEGT. CDR3 length equals 14 residues. CDR3 nucleotides: TGTGCCAGCAGCCCCACTAGCGGGGAAGAGATCCAGTACTTC. Protein: CASSPTSGEEIQYF.

At least ten counts were recorded for this clonotype. The chain is built from TRBV28 and TRBJ2-7; TRBD1 aligns across 8 bases. Germline assignment: CDR1 MDHEN and CDR2 SYDVKM. The V gene end was trimmed by 5 bases and the J gene end by 0 bases; junction bases not matched to a gene: 12. CDR3 length: 17 amino acids. DNA of the CDR3: TGTGCCAGCAGTACCATCAAGGGACAGGCCAGCTCCTACGAGCAGTACTTC. Encoded protein: CASSTIKGQASSYEQYF.

Ten or more counts support this clonotype. The chain combines TRBV11-1 with TRBJ2-5, with a weak D call TRBD1 (5 bases). Germline-derived CDR1 and CDR2 are SGHAT and FQDESV (reference sequence). The CDR3 length is 15 residues. V was cut by 5 bases and J by 5 bases, with 18 bases left in between. The CDR3 DNA reads as TGTGCCAGCAGCGGTAGCCTCAGGGAAGTGGAGACCCAGTACTTC. The encoded protein is CASSGSLREVETQYF.

This clonotype came up many times. The V gene is TRBV10-3, the J gene TRBJ2-7; 7 positions match TRBD2. Trimming at V came to 3 bases and at J to 5 bases, leaving 16 bases not matched to a gene. The CDR3 is 17 amino acids. CDR1 and CDR2 (germline): ENHRY, SYGVKD. Written as DNA, the CDR3 is TGTGCCATCAGTGATCGGGCGAGGAGCGGGGTGGCTAACGAGCAGTACTTC. Translating gives CAISDRARSGVANEQYF.

This clonotype has at least ten counts. The genes are TRBV15 and TRBJ1-5; D is undetermined. The germline V gene has CDR1 LNHNV and CDR2 YYDKDF (reference sequence). V was clipped by 3 bases and J by 5 bases, with 8 bases between them. The CDR3 runs 13 residues. The CDR3 nucleotides read TGTGCCACCAGCAGGACGCGCGATCAGCCCCAGCATTTT. Protein: CATSRTRDQPQHF.

In this sample, this clonotype turned up a few times. DNA for the CDR3: TGTGCCAGCAGTTGGGAGTCCCCCTACAATGAGCAGTTCTTC. Translated: CASSWESPYNEQFF. The chain has TRBV6-2 or TRBV6-3 and TRBJ2-1, with D tentatively TRBD2 (5 bases). Between the trimmed V and J ends, which lost 4 bases and 2 bases, there was a span of 9 bases. CDR1 MNHEY and CDR2 SVGEGT come from the germline V gene. This CDR3 is built from 14 residues.

This clonotype was recorded once. The chain carries TRBV29-1 and TRBJ1-1; D is possibly TRBD1 (6 bases). CDR1 SQVTM and CDR2 ANQGSEA come from the germline V gene. Deletions cut 6 bases from V and 2 bases from J, with 16 bases between. There are 14 residues in the CDR3. CDR3 region: CSVDYREFNTEAFF. The CDR3 nucleotides read TGCAGCGTCGATTACAGGGAGTTCAACACTGAAGCTTTCTTT.

This clonotype was detected ten times or more. The V and J genes are TRBV27 and TRBJ1-2; no definite D call. The CDR3 contains 15 residues. The germline V gene has CDR1 MNHEY and CDR2 SMNVEV (reference sequence). V lost 9 bases to trimming and J lost 3 bases, with 20 bases between them. CDR3 DNA: TGTGCCAGTCACCCAAGTGTAGGATCGTACTATGGCTACACCTTC. This encodes CASHPSVGSYYGYTF.

This clonotype has ten or more counts. The chain employs TRBV11-2 and TRBJ1-1; tentative D call: TRBD1 (5 bases). The CDR3 length is 14 residues. Trimming left V 1 base short and J 10 bases short, with 16 bases between. The germline V gene has CDR1 SGHAT and CDR2 FQNNGV. CDR3 coding DNA: TGTGCCAGCAGCTTAGGAGGGACCTCCGGGGGAGCTTTCTTT. Its translation is CASSLGGTSGGAFF.

The V and J genes are TRBV18 and TRBJ1-1; D gene ambiguous. V lost 2 bases and J 2 bases, leaving 6 bases between the germline ends. Germline V lookup: CDR1 KGHSH, CDR2 LQKENI. The CDR3 covers 13 residues. CDR3 sequence: CASSPSHNTEAFF. The CDR3 DNA follows: TGTGCCAGCTCACCAAGCCACAACACTGAAGCTTTCTTT.

This clonotype was detected only a few times. The rearrangement links TRBV5-1 to TRBJ2-5; D ambiguous. Trimming took off 4 bases at V and 1 base at J, with 14 bases between the two ends. Germline CDR1 is SGHRS and CDR2 is YFSETQ. The CDR3 sequence is 15 residues long. As DNA, the CDR3 is TGCGCCAGCAGCCAATTACAACTGCCCCAAGAGACCCAGTACTTC. Translating gives CASSQLQLPQETQYF.

Turning to this clonotype: A much larger clone differs by one base, so this may be a read error. The chain has TRBV6-1 and TRBJ1-2; 7 bases line up with TRBD1. This CDR3 region has 12 residues. Looked up from germline, CDR1 is MNHNS and CDR2 is SASEGT. The CDR3 here is CASSRAGGDYAF. The CDR3 coding sequence is TGTGCCAGCAGTAGGGCAGGGGGTGACTACGCCTTC.

This clonotype was counted only a few times. The DNA of the CDR3 is TGTGCCAGCAGTTACTCGAAGGTTAGCTCCTACGAGCAGTACTTC. Amino acid sequence: CASSYSKVSSYEQYF. This chain uses TRBV6-5 with TRBJ2-7; no firm D call. V gave up 0 bases and J gave up 0 bases, with 9 bases separating them. The germline CDR1 and CDR2 sequences are MNHEY and SVGAGI. The CDR3 length is 15 residues.

The chain's CDR3 is CASSPTGDRYSYEQYF. The CDR3 coding sequence is TGTGCCAGCAGTCCTACGGGGGACAGGTACTCCTACGAGCAGTACTTC. The chain combines TRBV2 with TRBJ2-7; 8 bases line up with TRBD1. The germline gives CDR1 SNHLY, CDR2 FYNNEI. The trim removed 5 bases at V and 0 bases at J, leaving 9 bases unmatched. The CDR3 has 16 residues.

The rearrangement joins TRBV6-1 to TRBJ2-2, with a tentative D call TRBD1 (5 bases). The CDR3 has 12 residues. V lost 6 bases, J lost 5 bases, and 7 bases lay in between. In germline, CDR1 is MNHNS, CDR2 SASEGT. The CDR3 nucleotides are TGTGCCAGCAGGGGGCCGACCGGGGAGCTGTTTTTT. Its translation: CASRGPTGELFF.

This clonotype was seen only a few times. The CDR3 region is CASSPDRGGNQPQHF. CDR3 DNA sequence: TGTGCCAGCAGTCCGGACAGGGGAGGGAATCAGCCCCAGCATTTT. The J gene is TRBJ1-5, the V gene TRBV28; 9 bases are a match to TRBD1. This CDR3 contains 15 residues. V was pared by 5 bases and J by 4 bases, with 6 bases of the junction left unmatched. CDR1 and CDR2 from the germline V gene are MDHEN and SYDVKM.

This clonotype was observed at least ten times. The CDR3 DNA reads as TGTGCCAGCAGTTTATGGGAGTCGGACAGGGGAAGGGGCATCCAGCATTTT. It specifies CASSLWESDRGRGIQHF. The chain joins TRBV28 to TRBJ1-5; TRBD1 matches 9 bases. J gave up 12 bases and V 0 bases, and 15 bases lay outside the gene matches. The germline CDR1 and CDR2 sequences are MDHEN and SYDVKM. This CDR3 comprises 17 residues.

This clonotype was counted ten times or more. The rearrangement uses TRBV20-1 and TRBJ2-5, with D possibly TRBD2 on 5 matching bases. This CDR3 comprises 15 residues. Germline values: CDR1 DFQATT, CDR2 SNEGSKA (reference sequence). The V gene lost 0 bases and the J gene lost 1 base, with 12 bases spanning the gap. CDR3 loop: CSARDLGRAQETQYF. In DNA form, the CDR3 reads TGCAGTGCTAGAGATCTTGGGAGAGCCCAAGAGACCCAGTACTTC.